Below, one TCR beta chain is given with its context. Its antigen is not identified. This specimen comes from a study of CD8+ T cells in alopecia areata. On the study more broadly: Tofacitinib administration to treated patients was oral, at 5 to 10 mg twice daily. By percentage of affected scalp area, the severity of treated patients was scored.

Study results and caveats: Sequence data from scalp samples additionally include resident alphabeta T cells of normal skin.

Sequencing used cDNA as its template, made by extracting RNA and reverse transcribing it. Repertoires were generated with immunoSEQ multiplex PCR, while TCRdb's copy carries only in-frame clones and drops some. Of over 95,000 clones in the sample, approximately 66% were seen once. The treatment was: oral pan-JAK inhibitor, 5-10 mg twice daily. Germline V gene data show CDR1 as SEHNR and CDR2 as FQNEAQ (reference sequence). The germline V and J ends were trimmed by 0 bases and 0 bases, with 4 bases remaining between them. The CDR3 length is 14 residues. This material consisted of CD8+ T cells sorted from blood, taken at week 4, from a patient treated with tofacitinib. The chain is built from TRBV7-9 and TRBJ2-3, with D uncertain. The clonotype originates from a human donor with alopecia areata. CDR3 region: CASSLAESTDTQYF. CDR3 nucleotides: TGTGCCAGCAGCTTAGCAGAAAGCACAGATACGCAGTATTTT.